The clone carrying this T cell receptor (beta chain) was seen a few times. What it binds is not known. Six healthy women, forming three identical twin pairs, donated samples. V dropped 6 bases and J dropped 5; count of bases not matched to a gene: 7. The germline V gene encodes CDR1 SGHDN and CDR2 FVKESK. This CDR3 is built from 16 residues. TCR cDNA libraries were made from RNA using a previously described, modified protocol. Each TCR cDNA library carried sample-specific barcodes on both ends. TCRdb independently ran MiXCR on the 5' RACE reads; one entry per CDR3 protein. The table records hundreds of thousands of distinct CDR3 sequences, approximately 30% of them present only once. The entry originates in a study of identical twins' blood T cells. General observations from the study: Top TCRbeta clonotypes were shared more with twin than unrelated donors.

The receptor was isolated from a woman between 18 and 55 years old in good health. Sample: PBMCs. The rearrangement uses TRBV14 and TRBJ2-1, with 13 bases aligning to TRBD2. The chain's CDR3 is CASSQWTSGRDNEQFF. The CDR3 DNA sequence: TGTGCCAGCAGTCAATGGACTAGCGGGAGAGACAATGAGCAGTTCTTC.